A single sample is the source of the 13 T cell receptor beta chains below, sequenced in a study of Tregs in tolerant kidney transplant recipients. The protocol was immunoSEQ multiplex PCR, while the TCRdb copy is restricted to in-frame clones and leaves out a portion. The sample lists under 95,000 clones, roughly 90% seen once, with approximately 0.37% in the top ten. Specimen: Tregs from blood, collected before the transplant. These receptors were taken from a human donor who received a combined kidney and bone marrow transplant.

The J gene is TRBJ2-6, the V gene TRBV10-1; D is perhaps TRBD1 (5 bases). This CDR3 is built from 18 residues. Germline assignment: CDR1 WNHNN and CDR2 SYGVQD (reference sequence). Between the trimmed V and J ends, which lost 6 bases and 0 bases, there was a span of 18 bases. CDR3 sequence reads: CASRRNGALPSGANVLTF. The CDR3 DNA sequence: TGCGCCAGCAGGCGTAATGGGGCCTTGCCCTCTGGGGCCAACGTCCTGACTTTC.

The genes are TRBV6-5 and TRBJ1-2, with a possible D match to TRBD1 (5 bases). CDR3 length: 14 amino acids. Germline V lookup: CDR1 MNHEY, CDR2 SVGAGI. V was cut by 0 bases and J by 3 bases, with 8 bases left in between. CDR3 DNA sequence: TGTGCCAGCAGTTACTCGGGGGGTGACTATGGCTACACCTTC. It translates to CASSYSGGDYGYTF.

This chain connects TRBV28 to TRBJ2-7, with a weak D call TRBD1 (6 bases). V gave up 3 bases and J gave up 5 bases, with 11 bases separating them. This CDR3 is built from 13 residues. In germline, CDR1 is MDHEN, CDR2 SYDVKM. The CDR3 reads CASSLTGRHEQYF. The CDR3 DNA sequence: TGTGCCAGCAGTTTGACAGGACGCCACGAGCAGTACTTC.

Comment on this clone: Relative to the germline gene, one junction end is altered; a read error may explain this. The CDR3 DNA follows: TGCGCCAGCACCTTGGAGACAGGATTTAACTATGGCTACACCTTC. Its translation: CASTLETGFNYGYTF. The gene calls are TRBV5-1 and TRBJ1-2; D might be TRBD1 (6 bases). The CDR3 length is 15 residues. Germline V gives CDR1 SGHRS, CDR2 YFSETQ.

The chain has TRBV7-2 and TRBJ2-5, with D maybe TRBD2 (6 bases). Germline-derived CDR1 and CDR2 are SGHTA and FQGNSA. The CDR3 is 13 amino acids. V lost 5 bases and J lost 6, with 13 bases in between. This chain's CDR3 is CASSPRLGKTQYF. As DNA, the CDR3 is TGTGCCAGCAGCCCTCGACTAGGGAAGACCCAGTACTTC.

This rearrangement joins TRBV29-1 to TRBJ2-1, with D unclear. V was clipped by 6 bases and J by 7 bases, with 19 bases between them. CDR1 SQVTM and CDR2 ANQGSEA come from the germline V gene. The CDR3 loop spans 14 amino acids. The CDR3 reads CSVEKTQGGNEQFF. The CDR3 nucleotides read TGCAGCGTGGAGAAGACCCAAGGTGGGAATGAGCAGTTCTTC.

The V gene is TRBV5-4, the J gene TRBJ1-2; a possible D gene is TRBD1 (6 bases). CDR3 length: 18 residues. CDR1 is SGHNT, CDR2 YYREEE, per germline (reference sequence). The ends were cut back, 4 bases at V and 2 bases at J, with 24 bases in the middle. As DNA, the CDR3 is TGTGCCAGCAGCCAGGGGCGATTTACCGGGACGGGGAACTATGGCTACACCTTC. This translates into CASSQGRFTGTGNYGYTF.

The chain combines TRBV7-3 with TRBJ2-1, with D hard to call. The V gene's germline CDR1 is SGHTA and CDR2 FQGTGA. Deletions cut 2 bases from V and 9 bases from J, with 11 bases between. This CDR3 is 13 amino acids long. CDR3 protein: CASSLSAGFEQFF. The CDR3 nucleotides read TGTGCCAGCAGCTTATCGGCCGGGTTTGAGCAGTTCTTC.

The chain combines TRBV29-1 with TRBJ1-1; D not resolved. The germline V and J ends were trimmed by 4 bases and 1 base, with 13 bases remaining between them. Looked up from germline, CDR1 is SQVTM and CDR2 is ANQGSEA. CDR3 size: 14 residues. CDR3 in amino acids: CSVGGWGGNTEAFF. DNA for the CDR3: TGCAGCGTTGGAGGATGGGGAGGGAACACTGAAGCTTTCTTT. Full variable domain (rest looked up from reference TRBV29-1 and TRBJ1-1): SAVISQKPSRDICQRGTSLTIQCQVDSQVTMMFWYRQQPGQSLTLIATANQGSEATYESGFVIDKFPISRPNLTFSTLTVSNMSPEDSSIYLCSVGGWGGNTEAFFGQGTRLTVV.

The J gene is TRBJ2-5, the V gene TRBV30; TRBD2 aligns across 14 bases. CDR3 length: 15 amino acids. The germline V gene encodes CDR1 GTSNPN and CDR2 SVGIG (reference sequence). The trim removed 4 bases at V and 2 bases at J, leaving 3 bases unmatched. The CDR3 loop is CAWTGLAGVQETQYF. The CDR3 nucleotides are TGTGCCTGGACGGGACTAGCGGGGGTTCAAGAGACCCAGTACTTC.

The chain has TRBV28 and TRBJ2-1; a possible D gene is TRBD2 (5 bases). Trimming left V 8 bases short and J 10 bases short, with 18 bases between. CDR1 is MDHEN, CDR2 SYDVKM, per germline. The CDR3 runs to 13 residues. CDR3 nucleotide sequence: TGTGCCAGCTCCAAGCGGTCTACAATCGAGCAGTTCTTC. Its translation is CASSKRSTIEQFF.

The chain is built from TRBV4-2 and TRBJ2-7; D tentatively fits TRBD1 or TRBD2 (5 bases each). Germline assignment: CDR1 LGHNA and CDR2 YNFKEQ. Deletions cut 3 bases from V and 4 bases from J, with 16 bases between. CDR3 size: 15 residues. The CDR3 sequence: CASSHLGLADYEQYF. For the CDR3, the DNA is TGTGCCAGCAGCCACCTGGGGCTAGCAGATTACGAGCAGTACTTC.

V is TRBV2 and J is TRBJ2-5, with a weak D call TRBD1 (6 bases). The V gene lost 3 bases and the J gene lost 11 bases, with 16 bases spanning the gap. CDR3 length equals 13 residues. Germline CDR1 is SNHLY and CDR2 is FYNNEI. For the CDR3, the DNA is TGTGCCAGCAGTGACCCAGGGGCGTGGGAGCAGTACTTC. This gives the protein CASSDPGAWEQYF.